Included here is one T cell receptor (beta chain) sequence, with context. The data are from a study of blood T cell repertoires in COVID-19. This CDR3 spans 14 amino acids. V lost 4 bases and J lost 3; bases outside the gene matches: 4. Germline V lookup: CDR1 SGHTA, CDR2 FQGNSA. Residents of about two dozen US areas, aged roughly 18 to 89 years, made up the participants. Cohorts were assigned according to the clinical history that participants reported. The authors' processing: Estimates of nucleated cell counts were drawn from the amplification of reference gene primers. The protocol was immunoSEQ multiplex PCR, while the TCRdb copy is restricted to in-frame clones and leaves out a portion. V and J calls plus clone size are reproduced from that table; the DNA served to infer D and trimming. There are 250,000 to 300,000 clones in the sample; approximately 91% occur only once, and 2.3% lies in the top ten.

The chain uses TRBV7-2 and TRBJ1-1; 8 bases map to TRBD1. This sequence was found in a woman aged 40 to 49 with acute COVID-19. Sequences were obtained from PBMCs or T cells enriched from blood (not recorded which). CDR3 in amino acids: CASSYDRGDTEAFF. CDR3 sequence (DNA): TGTGCCAGCAGCTACGACAGGGGTGACACTGAAGCTTTCTTT.